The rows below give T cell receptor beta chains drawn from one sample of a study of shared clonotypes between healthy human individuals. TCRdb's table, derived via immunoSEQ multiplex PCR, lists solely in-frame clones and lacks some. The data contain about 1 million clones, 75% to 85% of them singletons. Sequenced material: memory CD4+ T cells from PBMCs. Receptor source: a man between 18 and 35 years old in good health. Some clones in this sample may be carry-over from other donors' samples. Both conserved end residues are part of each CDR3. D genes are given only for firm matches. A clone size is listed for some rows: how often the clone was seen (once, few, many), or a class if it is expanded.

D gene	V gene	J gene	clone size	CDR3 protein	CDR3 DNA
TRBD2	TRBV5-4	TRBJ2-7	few	CASSQRELYEQYF	TGTGCCAGCAGCCAGCGGGAGCTCTACGAGCAGTACTTC
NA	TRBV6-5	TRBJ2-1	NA	CASSYSGGTNNEQFF	TGTGCCAGCAGTTACAGTGGAGGTACCAACAATGAGCAGTTCTTC
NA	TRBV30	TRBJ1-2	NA	CAWKRGYGYTF	TGTGCCTGGAAACGGGGCTATGGCTACACCTTC
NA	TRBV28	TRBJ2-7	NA	CASTFGGRRWEQYF	TGTGCCAGCACCTTCGGGGGGCGGAGGTGGGAGCAGTACTTC
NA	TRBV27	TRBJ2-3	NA	CASSSWALSTDTQYF	TGTGCCAGCAGTTCGTGGGCTCTGAGCACAGATACGCAGTATTTT
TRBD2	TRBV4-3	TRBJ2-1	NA	CASSQGRLANEQFF	TGCGCCAGCAGCCAAGGCCGACTAGCCAATGAGCAGTTCTTC
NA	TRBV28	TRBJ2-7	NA	CASSLRGVQYF	TGTGCCAGCAGTTTAAGGGGAGTCCAGTACTTC
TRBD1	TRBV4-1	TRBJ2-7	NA	CASSRQHTRTGESYEQYF	TGCGCCAGCAGCCGACAACATACACGGACAGGGGAATCATACGAGCAGTACTTC
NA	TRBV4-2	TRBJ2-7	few	CASSQGQGNPYEQYF	TGTGCCAGCAGCCAAGGCCAGGGGAACCCCTACGAGCAGTACTTC
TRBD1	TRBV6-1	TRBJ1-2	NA	CASRDVGGSPYGYTF	TGTGCCAGCAGAGACGTAGGGGGCTCACCTTATGGCTACACCTTC
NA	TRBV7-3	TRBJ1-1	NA	CASSFAPNTEAFF	TGTGCCAGCAGCTTTGCACCGAACACTGAAGCTTTCTTT
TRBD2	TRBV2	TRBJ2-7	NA	CASNRLAGGSSYEQYF	TGTGCCAGCAACCGACTAGCGGGAGGGAGCTCCTACGAGCAGTACTTC
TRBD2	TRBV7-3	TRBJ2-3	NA	CASSFGLAGTDTQYF	TGTGCCAGCAGCTTCGGGCTAGCGGGGACAGATACGCAGTATTTT
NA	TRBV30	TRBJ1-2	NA	CAWSVLTAYGYTF	TGTGCCTGGAGTGTTTTGACCGCCTATGGCTACACCTTC
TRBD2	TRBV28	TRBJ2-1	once	CASSPGLAGENEQFF	TGTGCCAGCAGTCCGGGACTAGCGGGAGAGAATGAGCAGTTCTTC
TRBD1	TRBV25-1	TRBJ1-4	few	CASSEYETGEKLFF	TGTGCCAGCAGTGAATACGAGACAGGGGAAAAACTGTTTTTT
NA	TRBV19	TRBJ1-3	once	CASSVGLASSGNTIYF	TGTGCCAGTAGTGTGGGACTGGCGAGCTCTGGAAACACCATATATTTT
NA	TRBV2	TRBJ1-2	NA	CASSRGRGANYGYTF	TGTGCCAGCAGTAGGGGGAGAGGGGCGAATTATGGCTACACCTTC
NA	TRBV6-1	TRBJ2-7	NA	CASSEAGPYEQYF	TGTGCCAGCAGTGAAGCCGGCCCCTACGAGCAGTACTTC
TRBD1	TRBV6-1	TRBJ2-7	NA	CAGRTTGNLAYEQYF	TGTGCCGGCAGGACGACAGGGAACCTAGCCTACGAGCAGTACTTC
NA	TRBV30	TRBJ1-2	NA	CAWRKKDFYGYTF	TGTGCCTGGAGGAAGAAGGATTTCTATGGCTACACCTTC
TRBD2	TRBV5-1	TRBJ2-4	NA	CASRGTSGKNIQYF	TGCGCCAGCAGAGGGACTAGCGGCAAAAACATTCAGTACTTC
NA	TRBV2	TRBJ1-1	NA	CASSVQVLISHEAFF	TGTGCCAGCAGTGTCCAAGTCCTTATCAGCCATGAAGCTTTCTTT
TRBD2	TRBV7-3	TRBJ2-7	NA	CASSLTSGTPGNSYEQYF	TGTGCCAGCAGCTTAACTAGCGGGACCCCTGGGAACTCCTACGAGCAGTACTTC
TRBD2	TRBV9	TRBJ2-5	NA	CASSVTSGPQETQYF	TGTGCCAGCAGCGTAACTAGCGGACCGCAAGAGACCCAGTACTTC
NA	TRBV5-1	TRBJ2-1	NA	CASSLAGFSYNEQFF	TGCGCCAGCAGCTTAGCGGGCTTTAGTTACAATGAGCAGTTCTTC
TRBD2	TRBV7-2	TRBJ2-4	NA	CASSVGLGSSKNIQYF	TGTGCCAGCAGCGTCGGACTAGGATCTTCCAAAAACATTCAGTACTTC
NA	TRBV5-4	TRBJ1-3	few	CASSLVGQGNTIYF	TGTGCCAGCAGCTTGGTAGGCCAGGGAAACACCATATATTTT
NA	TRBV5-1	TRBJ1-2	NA	CASSLIAGGSNAWVGYTF	TGCGCCAGCAGCTTGATAGCAGGAGGGAGCAACGCTTGGGTCGGCTACACCTTC
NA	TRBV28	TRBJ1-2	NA	CASRGIARGYTF	TGTGCCAGCAGGGGGATCGCCAGGGGCTACACCTTC
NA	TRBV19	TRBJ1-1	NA	CASSIGAAVGTEAFF	TGTGCCAGTAGTATTGGGGCAGCGGTGGGCACTGAAGCTTTCTTT
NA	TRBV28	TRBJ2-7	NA	CASSLSPYYEQYF	TGTGCCAGCAGCCTATCGCCCTATTACGAGCAGTACTTC
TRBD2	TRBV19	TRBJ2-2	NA	CASSIALAANTGELFF	TGTGCCAGTAGTATAGCCCTAGCGGCGAACACCGGGGAGCTGTTTTTT
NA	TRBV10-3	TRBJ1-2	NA	CATEIGQNYGYTF	TGTGCCACGGAAATCGGACAGAATTATGGCTACACCTTC
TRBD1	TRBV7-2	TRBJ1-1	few	CASSWDRGMAEAFF	TGTGCCAGCAGCTGGGACAGGGGGATGGCTGAAGCTTTCTTT
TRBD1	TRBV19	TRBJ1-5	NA	CASGQATTQPQHF	TGTGCCAGCGGACAGGCCACGACTCAGCCCCAGCATTTT
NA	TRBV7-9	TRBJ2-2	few	CASSPTTGNTGELFF	TGTGCCAGCAGCCCCACGACCGGAAACACCGGGGAGCTGTTTTTT
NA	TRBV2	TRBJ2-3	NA	CASKTGDTQYF	TGTGCCAGCAAGACGGGAGATACGCAGTATTTT
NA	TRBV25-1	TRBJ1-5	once	CASSFPGVNQPQHF	TGTGCCAGCAGTTTTCCAGGGGTTAATCAGCCCCAGCATTTT
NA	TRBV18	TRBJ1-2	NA	CASSPPSGVYGYTF	TGTGCCAGCTCACCACCTTCTGGTGTCTATGGCTACACCTTC
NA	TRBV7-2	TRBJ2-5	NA	CASSLVRGPRVGETQYF	TGTGCCAGCAGCTTAGTACGGGGGCCCCGAGTAGGGGAGACCCAGTACTTC